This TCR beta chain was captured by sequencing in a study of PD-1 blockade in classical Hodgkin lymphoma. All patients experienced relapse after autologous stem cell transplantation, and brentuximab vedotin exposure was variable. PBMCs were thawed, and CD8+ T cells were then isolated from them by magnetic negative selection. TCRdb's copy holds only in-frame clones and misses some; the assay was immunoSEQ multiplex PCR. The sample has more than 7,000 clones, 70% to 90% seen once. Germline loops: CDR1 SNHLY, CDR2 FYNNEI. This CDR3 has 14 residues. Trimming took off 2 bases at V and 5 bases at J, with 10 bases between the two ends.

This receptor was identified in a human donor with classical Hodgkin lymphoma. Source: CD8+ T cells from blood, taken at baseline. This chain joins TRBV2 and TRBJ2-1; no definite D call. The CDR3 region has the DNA TGTGCCAGCAGTGAAATTCATGTTAACAATGAGCAGTTCTTC. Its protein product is CASSEIHVNNEQFF.